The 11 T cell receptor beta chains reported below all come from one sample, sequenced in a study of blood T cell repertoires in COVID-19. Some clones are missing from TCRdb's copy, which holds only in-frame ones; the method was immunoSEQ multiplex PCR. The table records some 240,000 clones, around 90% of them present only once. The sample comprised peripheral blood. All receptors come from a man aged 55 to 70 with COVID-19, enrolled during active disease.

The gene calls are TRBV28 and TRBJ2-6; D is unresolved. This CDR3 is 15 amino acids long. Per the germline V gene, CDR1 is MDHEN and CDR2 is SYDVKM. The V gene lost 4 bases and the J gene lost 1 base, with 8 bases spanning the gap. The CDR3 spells CASSSGGSGANVLTF. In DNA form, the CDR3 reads TGTGCCAGCAGTTCGGGTGGGTCTGGGGCCAACGTCCTGACTTTC.

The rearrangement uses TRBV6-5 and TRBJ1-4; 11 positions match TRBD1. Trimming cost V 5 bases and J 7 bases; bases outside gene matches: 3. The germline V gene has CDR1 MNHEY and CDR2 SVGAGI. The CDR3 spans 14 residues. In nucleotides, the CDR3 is TGTGCCAGCAGTCCGGACAGGGGGCGTGAAAAACTGTTTTTT. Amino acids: CASSPDRGREKLFF.

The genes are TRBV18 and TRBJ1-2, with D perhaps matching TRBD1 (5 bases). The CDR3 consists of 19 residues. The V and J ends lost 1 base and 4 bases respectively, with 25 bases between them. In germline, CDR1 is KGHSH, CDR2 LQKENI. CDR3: CASSPQGSGNGPGVYGYTF. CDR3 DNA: TGTGCCAGCTCACCACAAGGAAGCGGCAACGGCCCGGGGGTCTATGGCTACACCTTC.

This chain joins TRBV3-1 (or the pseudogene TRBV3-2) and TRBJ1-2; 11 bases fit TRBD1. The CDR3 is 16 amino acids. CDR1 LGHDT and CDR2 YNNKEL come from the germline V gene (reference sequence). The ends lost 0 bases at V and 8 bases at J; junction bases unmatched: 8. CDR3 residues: CASSQDWGQGDTGYTF. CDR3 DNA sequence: TGTGCCAGCAGCCAAGATTGGGGACAGGGGGATACGGGCTACACCTTC.

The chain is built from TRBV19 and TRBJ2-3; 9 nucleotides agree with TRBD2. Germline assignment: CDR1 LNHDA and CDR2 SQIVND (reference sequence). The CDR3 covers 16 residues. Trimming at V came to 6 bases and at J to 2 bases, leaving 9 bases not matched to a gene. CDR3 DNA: TGTGCCAGTAGCCTCCCAGGGACTAGCTTCACAGATACGCAGTATTTT. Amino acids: CASSLPGTSFTDTQYF.

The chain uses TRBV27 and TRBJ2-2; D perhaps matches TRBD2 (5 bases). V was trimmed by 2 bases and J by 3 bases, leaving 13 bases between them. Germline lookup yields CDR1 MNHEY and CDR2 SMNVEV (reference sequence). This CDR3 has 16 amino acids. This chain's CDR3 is CASSLNRGLDTGELFF. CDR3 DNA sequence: TGTGCCAGCAGTTTAAATAGAGGGCTAGACACCGGGGAGCTGTTTTTT.

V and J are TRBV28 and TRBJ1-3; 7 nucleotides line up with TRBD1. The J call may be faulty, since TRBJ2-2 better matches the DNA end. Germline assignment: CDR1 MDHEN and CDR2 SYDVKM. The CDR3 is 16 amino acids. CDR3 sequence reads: CASSSGDRANTGELFF. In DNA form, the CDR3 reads TGTGCCAGCAGTTCCGGGGACAGAGCGAACACCGGGGAGCTGTTTTTT.

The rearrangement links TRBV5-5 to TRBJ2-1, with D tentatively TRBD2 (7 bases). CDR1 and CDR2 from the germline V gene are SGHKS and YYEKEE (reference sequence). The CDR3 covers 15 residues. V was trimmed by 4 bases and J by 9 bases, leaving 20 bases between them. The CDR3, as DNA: TGTGCCAGCAGCAGAGCCGGGGGGCTGGTGGGTGAGCAGTTCTTC. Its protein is CASSRAGGLVGEQFF.

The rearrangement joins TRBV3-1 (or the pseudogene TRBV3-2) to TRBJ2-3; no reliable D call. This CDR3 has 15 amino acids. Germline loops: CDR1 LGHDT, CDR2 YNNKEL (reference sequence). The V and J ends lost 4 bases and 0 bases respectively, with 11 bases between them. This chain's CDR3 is CASSPQALSTDTQYF. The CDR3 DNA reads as TGTGCCAGCAGCCCCCAGGCCCTGAGCACAGATACGCAGTATTTT.

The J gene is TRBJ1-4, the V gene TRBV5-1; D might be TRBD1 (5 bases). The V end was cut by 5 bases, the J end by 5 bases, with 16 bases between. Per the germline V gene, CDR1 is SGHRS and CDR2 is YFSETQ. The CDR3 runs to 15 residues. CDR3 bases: TGCGCCAGCAGTCCGGTGGGGGGTCTAAATGAAAAACTGTTTTTT. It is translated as CASSPVGGLNEKLFF.

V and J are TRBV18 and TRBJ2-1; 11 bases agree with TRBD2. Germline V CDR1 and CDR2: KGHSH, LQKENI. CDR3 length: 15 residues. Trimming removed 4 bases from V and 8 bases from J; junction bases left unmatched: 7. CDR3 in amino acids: CASSLTSGSVDEQFF. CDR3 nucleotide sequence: TGTGCCAGCTCACTCACTAGCGGGAGCGTAGATGAGCAGTTCTTC.